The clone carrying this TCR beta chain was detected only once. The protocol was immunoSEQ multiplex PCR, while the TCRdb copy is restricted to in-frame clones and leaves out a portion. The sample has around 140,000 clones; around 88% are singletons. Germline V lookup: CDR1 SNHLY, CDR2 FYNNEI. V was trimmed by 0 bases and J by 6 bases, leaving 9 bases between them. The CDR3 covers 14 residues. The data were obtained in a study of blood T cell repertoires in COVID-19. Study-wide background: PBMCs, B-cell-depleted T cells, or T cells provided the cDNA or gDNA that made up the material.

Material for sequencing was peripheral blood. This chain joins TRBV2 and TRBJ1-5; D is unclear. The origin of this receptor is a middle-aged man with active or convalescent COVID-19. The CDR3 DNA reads TGTGCCAGCAGTGAAGCGGGCGGGCGTCAGCCCCAGCATTTT. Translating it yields CASSEAGGRQPQHF.